The 25 T cell receptor beta chains in this list originate from one sample, sequenced in a study of blood T cell repertoires in COVID-19. Measured with immunoSEQ multiplex PCR; TCRdb has only the in-frame clones, and not every one. The table lists approximately 60,000 clones, 85% to 90% of them singletons, with approximately 3% in the top ten. The specimen was peripheral blood. The receptors originated from a man aged 45-60 years with active COVID-19.

The rearrangement uses TRBV10-1 and TRBJ2-5; tentatively, D is TRBD1 (5 bases). The V gene lost 8 bases and the J gene lost 5 bases, with 15 bases spanning the gap. CDR3 length: 13 residues. CDR1 WNHNN and CDR2 SYGVQD come from the germline V gene (reference sequence). Here the CDR3 reads CASPTAIFETQYF. For the CDR3, the DNA is TGCGCCAGCCCGACAGCGATTTTCGAGACCCAGTACTTC.

The chain has TRBV11-2 and TRBJ1-4, with a possible D match to TRBD1 (6 bases). V was pared by 6 bases and J by 0 bases, with 11 bases between. Per germline, CDR1 SGHAT and CDR2 FQNNGV. The CDR3 covers 15 residues. CDR3 DNA: TGTGCCAGCAGACGACCAGGGGCAACTAATGAAAAACTGTTTTTT. It is translated as CASRRPGATNEKLFF.

This chain links TRBV6-6 with TRBJ1-5; D may be TRBD1 (5 bases). The CDR3 runs 14 residues. Deletions cut 0 bases from V and 7 bases from J, with 10 bases between. Germline CDR1 MNHNY, CDR2 SVGAGI (reference sequence). CDR3 sequence: CASSYSGGEQPQHF. CDR3 sequence (DNA): TGTGCCAGCAGTTACTCGGGGGGGGAGCAGCCCCAGCATTTT.

V usage is TRBV19 and J usage is TRBJ1-2; a possible D gene is TRBD1 (6 bases). The V gene's germline CDR1 is LNHDA and CDR2 SQIVND (reference sequence). This CDR3 has 14 amino acids. V was pared by 2 bases and J by 2 bases, with 9 bases between. The CDR3 loop is CASSIRQENYGYTF. In nucleotides, the CDR3 is TGTGCCAGTAGTATACGACAGGAGAACTATGGCTACACCTTC.

The chain couples TRBV9 to TRBJ2-5; D uncertain. In germline, CDR1 is SGDLS, CDR2 YYNGEE. V lost 3 bases and J lost 2, with 11 bases in between. The CDR3 is 14 residues long. CDR3 sequence (DNA): TGTGCCAGCAGCGACGGAGTGTTTCAAGAGACCCAGTACTTC. It codes for CASSDGVFQETQYF.

The rearrangement joins TRBV5-7 to TRBJ2-5; 8 nucleotides align to TRBD2. TRBV5-7 qualifies as an ORF whose function is uncertain. The CDR3 sequence is 14 residues long. V dropped 3 bases and J dropped 1; count of bases not matched to a gene: 2. For the CDR3, the DNA is TGTGCCAGCAGCTCCGGGAGGGCCCAAGAGACCCAGTACTTC. Translating gives CASSSGRAQETQYF.

V usage is TRBV29-1 and J usage is TRBJ1-6; 10 nucleotides line up with TRBD1. The CDR3 is 13 amino acids. V dropped 6 bases and J dropped 5; count of bases not matched to a gene: 1. Per the germline V gene, CDR1 is SQVTM and CDR2 is ANQGSEA. CDR3 amino acids: CSVGTGDNSPLHF. The CDR3 DNA reads as TGCAGCGTAGGGACAGGGGATAATTCACCCCTCCACTTT.

The chain carries TRBV7-2 and TRBJ2-1; TRBD2 aligns across 7 bases. The germline V gene has CDR1 SGHTA and CDR2 FQGNSA. Germline trimming cut 3 bases from V and 9 bases from J; bases unmatched to any gene: 11. The CDR3 is 15 residues long. As DNA, the CDR3 is TGTGCCAGCAGCTTGAAGTCTACCGGGAGGACTGAGCAGTTCTTC. It translates to CASSLKSTGRTEQFF.

V usage is TRBV5-4 and J usage is TRBJ2-3; D remains unclear. Looked up from germline, CDR1 is SGHNT and CDR2 is YYREEE (reference sequence). V was pared by 0 bases and J by 0 bases, with 11 bases between. The CDR3 covers 16 residues. The CDR3 loop reads CASSLGFSRSTDTQYF. CDR3 nucleotides: TGTGCCAGCAGCTTGGGTTTTTCTAGAAGCACAGATACGCAGTATTTT.

This clone showed up just once. The V gene is TRBV4-1, the J gene TRBJ1-1; weak D call: TRBD1 (5 bases). Germline V gives CDR1 MGHRA, CDR2 YSYEKL. This CDR3 spans 15 amino acids. Deletions cut 1 base from V and 1 base from J, with 10 bases between. The CDR3 DNA sequence: TGCGCCAGCAGCCAAGGGCAGGGAGGGAACACTGAAGCTTTCTTT. Amino acid sequence: CASSQGQGGNTEAFF.

The V and J genes are TRBV28 and TRBJ2-7; TRBD2 matches at 11 bases. Germline CDR1 MDHEN, CDR2 SYDVKM. There are 15 residues in the CDR3. V trimming: 7 bases; J trimming: 0 bases; junction bases outside the gene matches: 5. The CDR3 reads CASTSGTSGSYEQYF. The CDR3 DNA is TGTGCCAGCACTTCTGGGACTAGCGGCTCCTACGAGCAGTACTTC. Supplemented by reference TRBV28 and TRBJ2-7, the full variable domain reads DVKVTQSSRYLVKRTGEKVFLECVQDMDHENMFWYRQDPGLGLRLIYFSYDVKMKEKGDIPEGYSVSREKKERFSLILESASTNQTSMYLCASTSGTSGSYEQYFGPGTRLTVT.

The genes are TRBV15 and TRBJ1-4, with 7 bases aligning to TRBD1. Per the germline V gene, CDR1 is LNHNV and CDR2 is YYDKDF (reference sequence). The CDR3 spans 13 residues. The V segment lost 5 bases and the J segment 13 bases; nucleotides outside the gene matches: 10. The CDR3 region is CATSSTGASGLFF. CDR3 in DNA: TGTGCCACCAGCTCTACAGGGGCGTCAGGACTGTTTTTT.

V usage is TRBV7-2 and J usage is TRBJ1-3; tentatively, D is TRBD1 (6 bases). In germline, CDR1 is SGHTA, CDR2 FQGNSA. The V gene lost 4 bases and the J gene lost 0 bases, with 16 bases spanning the gap. The CDR3 has 17 amino acids. CDR3 coding DNA: TGTGCCAGCAGCTCCCTTCTTGACAGGAGCTCTGGAAACACCATATATTTT. This codes for CASSSLLDRSSGNTIYF.

This rearrangement joins TRBV4-3 to TRBJ2-7; D is perhaps TRBD1 (5 bases). Trimming stripped 4 bases from V and 5 bases from J, with 12 bases between. The CDR3 totals 13 residues. Germline lookup yields CDR1 LGHNA and CDR2 YSLEER. Here the CDR3 reads CASSPAQGNEQYF. DNA of the CDR3: TGCGCCAGCAGCCCGGCCCAGGGAAACGAGCAGTACTTC.

This clone was counted a few times. The chain carries TRBV2 and TRBJ2-3, with D maybe TRBD2 (7 bases). In germline, CDR1 is SNHLY, CDR2 FYNNEI. Trimming removed 4 bases from V and 5 bases from J, with 13 bases in between. The CDR3 is 14 residues long. Written as DNA, the CDR3 is TGTGCCAGCAGTGGGGGCGGGGGCAGAGATACGCAGTATTTT. Its protein is CASSGGGGRDTQYF. Full variable domain (outside the CDR3, taken from reference TRBV2 and TRBJ2-3): EPEVTQTPSHQVTQMGQEVILRCVPISNHLYFYWYRQILGQKVEFLVSFYNNEISEKSEIFDDQFSVERPDGSNFTLKIRSTKLEDSAMYFCASSGGGGRDTQYFGPGTRLTVL.

With regard to this clone: One base away lies a much larger clone, so this may be a sequencing read error. CDR3 protein: CASSVGGDEQFF. The CDR3 DNA sequence: TGTGCCAGCAGTGTAGGGGGGGATGAGCAGTTCTTC. The J gene is TRBJ2-1, the V gene TRBV2, with TRBD2 as a possible D gene (7 bases). V was trimmed by 4 bases and J by 8 bases, leaving 9 bases between them. CDR1 is SNHLY, CDR2 FYNNEI, per germline. The CDR3 sequence is 12 residues long.

This clone was counted once. V gene TRBV30 combines with J gene TRBJ2-2, with a possible D match to TRBD1 (6 bases). The CDR3 consists of 13 residues. The germline gives CDR1 GTSNPN, CDR2 SVGIG (reference sequence). Trimming removed 8 bases at V and 6 bases at J, with 16 bases between. In DNA, the CDR3 is TGTGCCAGACTTGGACAGTTTGCCGGGGAGCTGTTTTTT. Translated: CARLGQFAGELFF.

This chain uses TRBV7-3 with TRBJ2-3; D is possibly TRBD2 (5 bases). The CDR3 sequence is 15 residues long. V dropped 5 bases and J dropped 0 bases, with 12 bases sitting between them. Germline V gene lookup returns CDR1 SGHTA and CDR2 FQGTGA. This CDR3 reads CASSPLLGSTDTQYF. The CDR3 coding sequence is TGTGCCAGCAGCCCCCTACTAGGGAGCACAGATACGCAGTATTTT.

V is TRBV5-5 and J is TRBJ1-2, with 8 bases aligning to TRBD1. The germline CDR1 and CDR2 sequences are SGHKS and YYEKEE (reference sequence). With V trimmed by 4 bases and J by 7 bases, 3 bases remained unmatched. The length of the CDR3 is 12 residues. The CDR3 sequence is CASSVQGGGYTF. As DNA, the CDR3 is TGTGCCAGCAGCGTACAGGGGGGTGGCTACACCTTC.

The chain is built from TRBV15 and TRBJ2-1, with TRBD2 matching 9 bases. The CDR3 is 16 amino acids. V shed 0 bases and J 5 bases; nucleotides not matched to a gene: 5. Germline V gene lookup returns CDR1 LNHNV and CDR2 YYDKDF (reference sequence). The CDR3 bases are TGTGCCACCAGCAGAGAAGCGGGGGGAACCCACAATGAGCAGTTCTTC. This encodes CATSREAGGTHNEQFF.

The rearrangement uses TRBV3-1 (or the pseudogene TRBV3-2) and TRBJ2-7; D is perhaps TRBD2 (6 bases). The CDR3 has 15 residues. In germline, CDR1 is LGHDT, CDR2 YNNKEL (reference sequence). V lost 0 bases to trimming and J lost 6 bases, with 15 bases between them. DNA for the CDR3: TGTGCCAGCAGCCAAGATGCCGCAACTAGCAGCGAGCAGTACTTC. This gives the protein CASSQDAATSSEQYF.

The genes are TRBV20-1 and TRBJ1-1; D remains ambiguous. Germline V CDR1 and CDR2: DFQATT, SNEGSKA (reference sequence). Deletions cut 3 bases from V and 1 base from J, with 9 bases between. The CDR3 has 13 residues. The CDR3 coding sequence is TGCAGTGCTAGTTGGGAGGCGAACACTGAAGCTTTCTTT. Protein: CSASWEANTEAFF.

The J gene is TRBJ1-1, the V gene TRBV12-5; D possibly corresponds to TRBD1 (5 bases). This CDR3 has 13 amino acids. Trimming stripped 11 bases from V and 2 bases from J, with 15 bases between. Per the germline V gene, CDR1 is LGHNT and CDR2 is FRNRAP. CDR3 region: CAGGTGVNTEAFF. The CDR3, as DNA: TGTGCTGGGGGGACCGGGGTAAACACTGAAGCTTTCTTT.

V gene TRBV10-3 combines with J gene TRBJ2-1, with 12 bases fitting TRBD2. Germline V lookup: CDR1 ENHRY, CDR2 SYGVKD. There are 16 residues in the CDR3. The ends lost 10 bases at V and 10 bases at J; junction bases unmatched: 17. The CDR3 spells CASGTTSGSRPGEQFF. The CDR3 bases are TGTGCCAGCGGGACGACTAGCGGGAGTCGTCCGGGCGAGCAGTTCTTC.

The chain links TRBV29-1 to TRBJ2-5, with 9 bases matching TRBD1. Germline V CDR1 and CDR2: SQVTM, ANQGSEA. The CDR3 totals 13 residues. This chain's CDR3 is CTVIQGAGETQYF. The CDR3 coding sequence is TGCACCGTGATACAGGGGGCGGGAGAGACCCAGTACTTC.